These T cell receptor beta chains were read from a single sample in a study of CD8+ T cells in alopecia areata. The data were produced by immunoSEQ multiplex PCR, yet TCRdb's version contains in-frame clones alone and is incomplete. The sample lists 90,000 to 150,000 clones, around 53% occurring once. Here the sequenced sample was CD4+ T cells sorted from blood, taken at week 4, from a patient treated with tofacitinib. The source is a human donor with alopecia areata. The CDR3 runs from the conserved cysteine through the conserved F or W. A D gene is named only where the DNA matches it firmly. The listing skips clone size in some rows; elsewhere it reads once, few, many or a size class.

D: TRBD1
V: TRBV29-1
size: -
J: TRBJ1-2
CDR3: CSVEIGTGVSGYTF
DNA: TGCAGCGTTGAAATTGGGACAGGGGTGAGCGGCTACACCTTC

D: TRBD2
V: TRBV5-1
size: few
J: TRBJ2-7
CDR3: CASSLSSGRAYEQYF
DNA: TGCGCCAGCAGCTTATCTAGCGGGAGAGCCTACGAGCAGTACTTC

D: -
V: TRBV19
size: -
J: TRBJ2-4
CDR3: CASSISTVGIQYF
DNA: TGTGCCAGTAGTATCTCGACCGTTGGCATTCAGTACTTC

D: TRBD1
V: TRBV29-1
size: few
J: TRBJ2-7
CDR3: CSVTGTGESSEYF
DNA: TGCAGCGTTACCGGGACAGGGGAGTCTTCGGAGTACTTC

D: -
V: TRBV28
size: few
J: TRBJ1-2
CDR3: CASSLGGIGYGYTF
DNA: TGTGCCAGCAGTTTAGGGGGGATTGGGTATGGCTACACCTTC

D: TRBD2
V: TRBV5-1
size: few
J: TRBJ2-1
CDR3: CASSLPSGRGGSGEQFF
DNA: TGCGCCAGCAGCTTGCCTAGCGGGAGAGGCGGTTCGGGTGAGCAGTTCTTC

D: TRBD1
V: TRBV7-2
size: few
J: TRBJ1-2
CDR3: CASSPSGQTYGYTF
DNA: TGTGCCAGCAGCCCCTCGGGACAGACCTATGGCTACACCTTC

D: TRBD1
V: TRBV29-1
size: -
J: TRBJ1-6
CDR3: CSAGGGVGSPLHF
DNA: TGCAGCGCCGGAGGGGGCGTTGGTTCACCCCTCCACTTT

D: -
V: TRBV4-1
size: few
J: TRBJ1-2
CDR3: CASSQAGRNYGYTF
DNA: TGCGCCAGCAGCCAAGCGGGCCGCAACTATGGCTACACCTTC

D: TRBD2
V: TRBV15
size: -
J: TRBJ2-1
CDR3: CATSRGLAGGDNEQFF
DNA: TGTGCCACCAGCAGGGGACTAGCGGGGGGAGACAATGAGCAGTTCTTC

D: -
V: TRBV5-1
size: -
J: TRBJ2-2
CDR3: CASGQERTGELFF
DNA: TGCGCCAGCGGGCAGGAACGGACCGGGGAGCTGTTTTTT

D: TRBD2
V: TRBV5-1
size: -
J: TRBJ2-7
CDR3: CASSSQRERGEQYF
DNA: TGCGCCAGCAGCTCTCAGCGGGAGCGGGGAGAGCAGTACTTC

D: -
V: TRBV29-1
size: -
J: TRBJ2-1
CDR3: CSVVWLSNEQFF
DNA: TGCAGCGTTGTATGGTTGAGCAATGAGCAGTTCTTC

D: -
V: TRBV23-1
size: -
J: TRBJ2-7
CDR3: CASSQPNTVRYEQYF
DNA: TGCGCCAGCAGTCAACCTAACACGGTCCGCTACGAGCAGTACTTC

D: TRBD1
V: TRBV5-1
size: -
J: TRBJ2-2
CDR3: CASSLVQGAGELFF
DNA: TGCGCCAGCAGCTTGGTCCAGGGGGCCGGGGAGCTGTTTTTT

D: TRBD2
V: TRBV2
size: few
J: TRBJ2-7
CDR3: CASSESSGLYEQYF
DNA: TGTGCCAGCAGTGAATCTAGCGGACTCTACGAGCAGTACTTC

D: -
V: TRBV5-4
size: -
J: TRBJ2-7
CDR3: CASSLVQGIGGDYEQYF
DNA: TGTGCCAGCAGCTTGGTCCAGGGGATAGGTGGAGACTACGAGCAGTACTTC

D: TRBD2
V: TRBV4-2
size: few
J: TRBJ2-3
CDR3: CASSQGAASGGARTDTQYF
DNA: TGTGCCAGCAGCCAAGGGGCAGCAAGCGGGGGGGCCCGCACAGATACGCAGTATTTT

D: TRBD1
V: TRBV6-6
size: -
J: TRBJ2-7
CDR3: CASRPDRAFSYEQYF
DNA: TGTGCCAGCAGGCCGGACAGGGCTTTCTCCTACGAGCAGTACTTC

D: -
V: TRBV18
size: few
J: TRBJ1-1
CDR3: CASSLNTEAFF
DNA: TGTGCCAGCTCCCTAAACACTGAAGCTTTCTTT

D: -
V: TRBV18
size: -
J: TRBJ1-1
CDR3: CASSSYREEAFF
DNA: TGTGCCAGCTCATCATACAGGGAAGAAGCTTTCTTT

D: TRBD2
V: TRBV5-4
size: few
J: TRBJ2-3
CDR3: CASSLEGLAGGWSTDTQYF
DNA: TGTGCCAGCAGCTTGGAAGGGCTAGCGGGAGGGTGGAGCACAGATACGCAGTATTTT

D: -
V: TRBV29-1
size: -
J: TRBJ2-1
CDR3: CSVGVANSYNEQFF
DNA: TGCAGCGTTGGAGTAGCAAACTCCTACAATGAGCAGTTCTTC

D: -
V: TRBV5-1
size: -
J: TRBJ2-6
CDR3: CASSSSGSGANVLTF
DNA: TGCGCCAGCAGCTCGTCTGGGTCTGGGGCCAACGTCCTGACTTTC

D: TRBD1
V: TRBV30
size: -
J: TRBJ2-3
CDR3: CAWSVRQGGADTQYF
DNA: TGTGCCTGGAGTGTACGACAGGGGGGCGCAGATACGCAGTATTTT

D: -
V: TRBV5-1
size: -
J: TRBJ1-1
CDR3: CASSLGSSTAVNTEAFF
DNA: TGCGCCAGCAGCTTGGGCTCCTCGACAGCGGTGAACACTGAAGCTTTCTTT

D: -
V: TRBV27
size: once
J: TRBJ1-5
CDR3: CASKTLRTEYDQPQHF
DNA: TGTGCCAGCAAGACCCTGCGGACAGAGTATGATCAGCCCCAGCATTTT

D: -
V: TRBV9
size: once
J: TRBJ2-3
CDR3: CASSPGTVDTQYF
DNA: TGTGCCAGCAGCCCGGGAACGGTGGATACGCAGTATTTT

D: -
V: TRBV4-1
size: -
J: TRBJ1-1
CDR3: CASKRQALNTEAFF
DNA: TGCGCCAGCAAAAGACAGGCACTGAACACTGAAGCTTTCTTT